The next 6 T cell receptor beta chains were all read from a single sample in a study of Graves' ophthalmopathy and Graves' hyperthyroidism. RNA transcripts were the source from which TCR beta CDR3 regions were amplified. The first-round RT-PCR employed HTBI primers together with the Qiagen OneStep RT-PCR kit. A multiplex PCR was then performed as the second round. TCRdb re-called the multiplex PCR reads through MiXCR, storing one row per CDR3 protein. The table records almost 750,000 distinct CDR3 sequences, 40% of them present only once. Sequencing was performed on peripheral blood. These receptors were collected from an adult man with Graves' ophthalmopathy.

In DNA, the CDR3 is TGTGCCAGCAAGGAAACAGGGCAGGGCTACACCTTC. This gives the protein CASKETGQGYTF. The V call is TRBV19, the J call TRBJ1-2, with D possibly TRBD1 on 6 matching bases. Germline V gene lookup returns CDR1 LNHDA and CDR2 SQIVND (reference sequence). V was trimmed by 9 bases and J by 8 bases, leaving 16 bases between them. The CDR3 is 12 residues long.

This clonotype was detected only once. The chain combines TRBV11-3 with TRBJ1-2; D call uncertain. Germline V gene sequence: CDR1 SGHNT, CDR2 YENEEA. The CDR3 spans 12 residues. V lost 4 bases to trimming and J lost 12 bases, with 15 bases between them. The CDR3 sequence: CASSSGGSGNTF. In DNA, the CDR3 is TGTGCCAGCAGCTCCGGCGGCTCTGGAAACACCTTC.

This clonotype showed up many times. V and J are TRBV6-6 and TRBJ1-5; D gene unclear. Germline V CDR1 and CDR2: MNHNY, SVGAGI (reference sequence). This CDR3 is 13 amino acids long. V was clipped by 8 bases and J by 5 bases, with 13 bases between them. DNA for the CDR3: TGTGCCAGCGAAGACAAGCTGTATCAGCCCCAGCATTTT. Translating it yields CASEDKLYQPQHF.

This clonotype appeared many times. The rearrangement uses TRBV5-1 and TRBJ2-2; 7 positions match TRBD1. The CDR3 sequence is 14 residues long. Germline V gives CDR1 SGHRS, CDR2 YFSETQ. Trimming cost V 2 bases and J 3 bases; bases outside gene matches: 1. The DNA for the CDR3 is TGCGCCAGCAGCTTCACAGGGGACACCGGGGAGCTGTTTTTT. It codes for CASSFTGDTGELFF.

The V call is TRBV4-3, the J call TRBJ2-2, with 9 bases identical to TRBD2. V was pared by 1 base and J by 7 bases, with 4 bases of the junction left unmatched. Germline CDR1 and CDR2: LGHNA and YSLEER. The CDR3 consists of 15 residues. In DNA form, the CDR3 reads TGCGCCAGCAGCCAAGTTAGAGCGGGAGGCGGGGAGCTGTTTTTT. It is translated as CASSQVRAGGGELFF.

Concerning this clonotype: A much bigger clone sits one base away, suggesting this may be a read error. The chain uses TRBV7-3 and TRBJ1-1; a possible D gene is TRBD1 (6 bases). The germline V and J ends were trimmed by 1 base and 7 bases, with 13 bases remaining between them. CDR1 SGHTA and CDR2 FQGTGA come from the germline V gene. The CDR3 runs 14 residues. The CDR3, as DNA: TGTGCCAGCAGCTTAAATAATACACAGGGTGAAGCTTTCTTT. This encodes CASSLNNTQGEAFF.